Below, 26 T cell receptor beta chains from the same sample are listed, as sequenced in a study of cytomegalovirus exposure and HLA in healthy donors. The PCR ran on 60 Vbeta and 13 Jbeta primers. The protocol was immunoSEQ multiplex PCR, while the TCRdb copy is restricted to in-frame clones and leaves out a portion. Its listing shows about 100,000 clones. Sequenced input: PBMCs. The receptors shown here come from a girl aged 5 to 17 in good health and CMV-seropositive.

This rearrangement joins TRBV6-5 to TRBJ2-7, with 7 bases aligning to TRBD1. Germline values: CDR1 MNHEY, CDR2 SVGAGI. The CDR3 runs to 13 residues. With 6 bases clipped from V and 4 bases from J, the junction kept 6 bases outside the gene matches. CDR3 in amino acids: CASSPTGDYEQYF. In DNA, the CDR3 is TGTGCCAGCAGCCCCACAGGGGATTACGAGCAGTACTTC.

The V call is TRBV11-2, the J call TRBJ1-4, with D perhaps TRBD1 (6 bases). This CDR3 is 19 amino acids long. V lost 5 bases, J lost 3 bases, and 25 bases lay in between. CDR1 and CDR2 from the germline V gene are SGHAT and FQNNGV. In nucleotides, the CDR3 is TGTGCCAGCAGCCCCGACGGGGGGGCTATCGGTTTGGCTAATGAAAAACTGTTTTTT. Protein product: CASSPDGGAIGLANEKLFF.

The CDR3 DNA is TGTGCCAGCAGCCAGGGCCAGGGGAACACTGAAGCTTTCTTT. Translating it yields CASSQGQGNTEAFF. The V gene is TRBV9, the J gene TRBJ1-1, with D possibly matching TRBD1 (5 bases). This CDR3 spans 14 amino acids. Trimming removed 4 bases at V and 1 base at J, with 11 bases between. CDR1 and CDR2 (germline): SGDLS, YYNGEE.

The chain carries TRBV5-1 and TRBJ2-3, with TRBD2 matching over 13 bases. The V and J ends lost 2 bases and 8 bases, in that order; junction bases with no gene match: 8. Germline V gene data show CDR1 as SGHRS and CDR2 as YFSETQ. The CDR3 runs 16 residues. The CDR3 bases are TGCGCCAGCAGCTTTCCGGGACTAGCGGGGTTGCGTACGCAGTATTTT. Translation gives CASSFPGLAGLRTQYF.

V and J are TRBV6-5 and TRBJ1-6, with unresolved D. CDR1 and CDR2 from the germline V gene are MNHEY and SVGAGI. This CDR3 contains 12 residues. The V gene lost 4 bases and the J gene lost 7 bases, with 5 bases spanning the gap. The chain's CDR3 is CASSFYNSPLHF. CDR3 sequence (DNA): TGTGCCAGCAGTTTCTACAATTCACCCCTCCACTTT.

The chain carries TRBV5-1 and TRBJ2-3, with 8 positions matching TRBD1. The CDR3 length is 14 residues. Losses at the gene ends were 4 bases for V and 8 bases for J; bases not matched to a gene: 9. Germline V lookup: CDR1 SGHRS, CDR2 YFSETQ. This CDR3 reads CASSLTDGQGTQYF. The CDR3 DNA sequence: TGCGCCAGCAGCCTGACCGATGGACAGGGTACGCAGTATTTT.

CDR3 in amino acids: CASSLTGNLAGNTIYF. DNA of the CDR3: TGCGCCAGCAGCCTTACAGGGAATCTAGCCGGAAACACCATATATTTT. The chain is built from TRBV4-1 and TRBJ1-3; D may be TRBD1 (6 bases). V was pared by 4 bases and J by 4 bases, with 17 bases between. CDR3 length: 16 amino acids. Germline V lookup: CDR1 MGHRA, CDR2 YSYEKL.

V and J are TRBV19 and TRBJ1-6; TRBD1 agrees at 7 bases. This CDR3 is built from 16 residues. Germline V gene lookup returns CDR1 LNHDA and CDR2 SQIVND (reference sequence). Trimming cost V 4 bases and J 3 bases; bases outside gene matches: 6. CDR3 bases: TGTGCCAGTAGTACCTTGACAGGGAGCTATAATTCACCCCTCCACTTT. Its translation is CASSTLTGSYNSPLHF.

The chain carries TRBV13 and TRBJ2-2; 8 positions match TRBD2. The CDR3 spans 16 residues. The germline V gene has CDR1 PRHDT and CDR2 FYEKMQ (reference sequence). V was pared by 5 bases and J by 6 bases, with 11 bases of the junction left unmatched. In nucleotides, the CDR3 is TGTGCCAGCAGCCGGATGTTGACTAGCGTTCCCGGGGAGCTGTTTTTT. It encodes CASSRMLTSVPGELFF. Together with reference TRBV13 and TRBJ2-2, the CDR3 gives the full variable domain: AAGVIQSPRHLIKEKRETATLKCYPIPRHDTVYWYQQGPGQDPQFLISFYEKMQSDKGSIPDRFSAQQFSDYHSELNMSSLELGDSALYFCASSRMLTSVPGELFFGEGSRLTVL.

The chain is built from TRBV7-9 and TRBJ1-4; 8 positions agree with TRBD1. Germline V CDR1 and CDR2: SEHNR, FQNEAQ (reference sequence). With V trimmed by 0 bases and J by 7 bases, 4 bases remained unmatched. This CDR3 region has 15 residues. The CDR3 sequence is CASSLAPQGAEKLFF. DNA of the CDR3: TGTGCCAGCAGCTTAGCACCGCAGGGGGCTGAAAAACTGTTTTTT. The entire variable domain, with the rest obtained from reference TRBV7-9 and TRBJ1-4, is as follows: DTGVSQNPRHKITKRGQNVTFRCDPISEHNRLYWYRQTLGQGPEFLTYFQNEAQLEKSRLLSDRFSAERPKGSFSTLEIQRTEQGDSAMYLCASSLAPQGAEKLFFGSGTQLSVL.

The genes are TRBV7-3 and TRBJ2-2, with TRBD1 matching 7 bases. The CDR3 contains 14 residues. Germline V gene data show CDR1 as SGHTA and CDR2 as FQGTGA. The trim removed 8 bases at V and 4 bases at J, leaving 7 bases unmatched. The CDR3 coding sequence is TGTGCCAGCGCCGCACAGGGGTTCACCGGGGAGCTGTTTTTT. Protein product: CASAAQGFTGELFF. The full variable domain, in which reference TRBV7-3 and TRBJ2-2 provide the parts outside the CDR3, is GAGVSQTPSNKVTEKGKYVELRCDPISGHTALYWYRQSLGQGPEFLIYFQGTGAADDSGLPNDRFFAVRPEGSVSTLKIQRTERGDSAVYLCASAAQGFTGELFFGEGSRLTVL.

On this clone itself: The junction differs from germline at one of its ends, possibly a read error. The identical CDR3 is also encoded by other nucleotide sequences in the sample. The chain combines TRBV6-5 with TRBJ1-6; 9 bases line up with TRBD1. The length of the CDR3 is 15 residues. Germline V gene lookup returns CDR1 MNHEY and CDR2 SVGAGI. The CDR3 region has the DNA TGTGCCAGCAGAAGCCTACAGGGGGCGGATTCACCCCTACACTTT. This gives the protein CASRSLQGADSPLHF.

J is TRBJ1-5 and V is TRBV4-2, with D perhaps matching TRBD1 (6 bases). Germline lookup yields CDR1 LGHNA and CDR2 YNFKEQ. The CDR3 sequence is 17 residues long. Between the trimmed V and J ends, which lost 3 bases and 4 bases, there was a span of 19 bases. This CDR3 is CASSQTFRGAGNQPQHF. The CDR3 coding sequence is TGTGCCAGCAGCCAGACATTCCGGGGGGCCGGGAATCAGCCCCAGCATTTT.

The chain is built from TRBV6-1 and TRBJ1-2, with D unclear. CDR1 is MNHNS and CDR2 is SASEGT in the germline V gene. CDR3 length: 12 amino acids. The V gene lost 2 bases and the J gene lost 3 bases, with 4 bases spanning the gap. For the CDR3, the DNA is TGTGCCAGCAGTGAAACTGACTATGGCTACACCTTC. Amino acid sequence: CASSETDYGYTF.

The rearrangement uses TRBV2 and TRBJ2-1; possibly TRBD1 for D (6 bases). Germline V gives CDR1 SNHLY, CDR2 FYNNEI. CDR3 length equals 13 residues. Trimming removed 6 bases from V and 6 bases from J, with 12 bases in between. This chain's CDR3 is CASRLDSINEQFF. DNA for the CDR3: TGTGCCAGCAGGCTGGACAGTATCAATGAGCAGTTCTTC.

The V and J genes are TRBV18 and TRBJ2-7; 8 bases are shared with TRBD1. The CDR3 sequence is 15 residues long. Germline V gene lookup returns CDR1 KGHSH and CDR2 LQKENI. Unmatched junction bases numbered 11, after V lost 6 bases and J lost 4 bases. The CDR3 DNA is TGTGCCAGCTCCCTCGACGGGGACAGGAAATACGAGCAGTACGTC. Translated, it gives CASSLDGDRKYEQYV.

The V call is TRBV2, the J call TRBJ1-5; TRBD1 matches at 8 bases. Unmatched junction bases numbered 8, after V lost 6 bases and J lost 1 base. The CDR3 covers 16 residues. CDR1 and CDR2 from the germline V gene are SNHLY and FYNNEI. This CDR3 reads CASRDFRQGSNQPQHF. The CDR3 DNA follows: TGTGCCAGCAGGGACTTCCGACAGGGGAGCAATCAGCCCCAGCATTTT.

The J gene is TRBJ1-3, the V gene TRBV9, with D possibly being TRBD1 (5 bases). V was clipped by 3 bases and J by 4 bases, with 11 bases between them. Germline values: CDR1 SGDLS, CDR2 YYNGEE. CDR3 length: 14 residues. In DNA form, the CDR3 reads TGTGCCAGCAGCGGGGGACTCCCGGGAAACACCATATATTTT. It encodes CASSGGLPGNTIYF.

V gene TRBV6-1 combines with J gene TRBJ2-5, with TRBD1 as a possible D gene (6 bases). Deletions cut 0 bases from V and 2 bases from J, with 10 bases between. The CDR3 totals 15 residues. Germline lookup yields CDR1 MNHNS and CDR2 SASEGT. The CDR3 reads CASSEADRKQETQYF. In DNA, the CDR3 is TGTGCCAGCAGTGAAGCGGACAGAAAACAAGAGACCCAGTACTTC.

The genes are TRBV7-2 and TRBJ2-1; 8 nucleotides line up with TRBD1. After removal of 4 bases from V and 4 bases from J, the junction contained 3 bases not matched to a gene. From germline, CDR1 is SGHTA and CDR2 FQGNSA. This CDR3 spans 14 amino acids. As DNA, the CDR3 is TGTGCCAGCAGCTCGGGACAGGTGTACAATGAGCAGTTCTTC. Amino acids: CASSSGQVYNEQFF.

This chain connects TRBV4-3 to TRBJ2-1; no clear D gene. Germline CDR1 reads LGHNA; CDR2 reads YSLEER. This CDR3 has 14 amino acids. V lost 1 base to trimming and J lost 8 bases, with 12 bases between them. CDR3 DNA: TGCGCCAGCAGCCAAGGTTCGGGTATCGATGAGCAGTTCTTC. This sequence encodes CASSQGSGIDEQFF.

The chain carries TRBV6-5 and TRBJ2-2, with a tentative D call TRBD2 (6 bases). Germline CDR1 reads MNHEY; CDR2 reads SVGAGI. V was cut by 2 bases and J by 7 bases, with 14 bases left in between. The CDR3 extends over 15 amino acids. CDR3 coding DNA: TGTGCCAGCAGTTACGTTTCGTACGGGGGCGGGGAGCTGTTTTTT. Amino acid sequence: CASSYVSYGGGELFF.

The genes are TRBV9 and TRBJ1-1; possibly TRBD1 for D (6 bases). Between the trimmed V and J ends, which lost 0 bases and 0 bases, there was a span of 15 bases. Germline-derived CDR1 and CDR2 are SGDLS and YYNGEE. The CDR3 is 17 residues long. Written as DNA, the CDR3 is TGTGCCAGCAGCGTAGGGGGGGGCCCCAAGATGAACACTGAAGCTTTCTTT. Encoded protein: CASSVGGGPKMNTEAFF.

The gene calls are TRBV14 and TRBJ2-5, with D perhaps TRBD2 (5 bases). In germline, CDR1 is SGHDN, CDR2 FVKESK. The germline V and J ends were trimmed by 4 bases and 5 bases, with 14 bases remaining between them. CDR3 size: 14 residues. The CDR3 sequence is CASSLSGVQETQYF. The CDR3 DNA follows: TGTGCCAGCAGCCTATCCGGGGTCCAGGAGACCCAGTACTTC.

This chain connects TRBV28 to TRBJ2-2; TRBD2 matches 11 bases. Germline CDR1 reads MDHEN; CDR2 reads SYDVKM. The CDR3 totals 15 residues. V was clipped by 5 bases and J by 6 bases; unmatched bases: 5. The CDR3 loop reads CASSNSGGAPGELFF. For the CDR3, the DNA is TGTGCCAGCAGTAATAGCGGGGGGGCCCCCGGGGAGCTGTTTTTT.

To note about this clone: This sample includes further DNA sequences coding for the same CDR3. The chain employs TRBV6-1 and TRBJ2-2; 8 bases match TRBD2. V was pared by 9 bases and J by 6 bases, with 9 bases of the junction left unmatched. CDR3 length: 14 residues. CDR1 and CDR2 from the germline V gene are MNHNS and SASEGT. The CDR3 coding sequence is TGTGCCAGTCGGGGGGGAAATCTCGCCGGGGAGCTGTTTTTT. Its translation is CASRGGNLAGELFF.